This T cell receptor beta chain was observed in a study of T cell changes during pregnancy in multiple sclerosis. Generated by immunoSEQ multiplex PCR, the TCRdb table keeps only in-frame clones and is missing some. The sample consists of fewer than 65,000 clones, around 94% of them appearing once. Germline assignment: CDR1 SGHTA and CDR2 FQGNSA. The CDR3 extends over 15 amino acids. V was pared by 5 bases and J by 2 bases, with 4 bases of the junction left unmatched. This receptor was obtained from a female donor with multiple sclerosis, enrolled in a pregnancy study. This specimen consisted of CD4+ T cells from peripheral blood mononuclear cells, obtained in the third trimester of pregnancy. The rearrangement uses TRBV7-2 and TRBJ2-7; TRBD2 agrees at 12 bases. CDR3 DNA sequence: TGTGCCAGCAGCCTACTAGCGGGGGGCCCCTACGAGCAGTACTTC. Its protein product is CASSLLAGGPYEQYF.